The 18 T cell receptor beta chains presented below share a single source sample, sequenced in a study of a mutant IDH1 vaccine in newly diagnosed glioma (dated by TCRdb to the early 2020s). What this sample's time point label stands for: week 23, last vaccination. Every vaccine dose consisted of 300 ug of a 20-mer mutant IDH1 peptide in Montanide, administered subcutaneously together with topical imiquimod. Libraries were prepared through the immunoSEQ multiplex PCR assay. TCRdb obtained this table from immuneACCESS and retained in-frame rearrangements with V and J assigned. These tables miss some clones; where compared with another copy, unresolved V genes account for less than half of the shortfall, and the remainder is unexplained. Here the sample has tens of thousands of clones; about 81% occur a single time. Approximately 8.2% of the sample is in the top ten clones. These TCRs' antigens remain unknown.

Material: PBMCs, obtained from a glioma patient whose treatment included an IDH1 peptide vaccine. All receptors derive from a middle-aged woman with glioma. Some clones in this sample may be carry-over from other donors' samples.

The V call is TRBV10-3, the J call TRBJ2-3, with 7 positions matching TRBD1. Germline V gene data show CDR1 as ENHRY and CDR2 as SYGVKD. The CDR3 contains 14 residues. V was clipped by 6 bases and J by 3 bases; unmatched bases: 6. The CDR3 coding sequence is TGTGCCATCAGAGAACAGGGGTGGACAGATACGCAGTATTTT. It yields the protein CAIREQGWTDTQYF.

CDR3 loop: CASAIRTGGNYGYTF. The CDR3 region has the DNA TGTGCCAGCGCGATAAGGACAGGGGGCAACTATGGCTACACCTTC. The gene calls are TRBV6-1 and TRBJ1-2; 11 bases map to TRBD1. The germline V gene encodes CDR1 MNHNS and CDR2 SASEGT. The CDR3 sequence is 15 residues long. The trim removed 8 bases at V and 2 bases at J, leaving 7 bases unmatched.

This chain connects TRBV7-9 to TRBJ1-6, with D unresolved. This CDR3 has 13 amino acids. Germline CDR1 is SEHNR and CDR2 is FQNEAQ (reference sequence). V was cut by 5 bases and J by 7 bases, with 9 bases left in between. For the CDR3, the DNA is TGTGCCAGCAGCAGGGAGGGCAATTCACCCCTCCACTTT. Amino acids: CASSREGNSPLHF. Using reference TRBV7-9 and TRBJ1-6 for the parts outside the CDR3, the full variable domain is DTGVSQNPRHKITKRGQNVTFRCDPISEHNRLYWYRQTLGQGPEFLTYFQNEAQLEKSRLLSDRFSAERPKGSFSTLEIQRTEQGDSAMYLCASSREGNSPLHFGNGTRLTVT.

The chain employs TRBV10-2 and TRBJ2-7, with a weak D call TRBD2 (5 bases). The germline gives CDR1 WSHSY, CDR2 SAAADI. Trimming stripped 2 bases from V and 6 bases from J, with 11 bases between. This CDR3 is built from 13 residues. CDR3: CASSESVAGEQYF. The CDR3, as DNA: TGCGCCAGCAGTGAGAGTGTCGCGGGCGAGCAGTACTTC.

The chain recombines TRBV10-1 with TRBJ2-1; 8 nucleotides line up with TRBD1. Germline V lookup: CDR1 WNHNN, CDR2 SYGVQD (reference sequence). V shed 2 bases, J shed 8 bases, and the junction held 8 bases outside the gene matches. The CDR3 totals 15 residues. CDR3 coding DNA: TGCGCCAGCAGTGAGAGAGGGACAGGCGCCGATGAGCAGTTCTTC. This gives the protein CASSERGTGADEQFF.

V usage is TRBV29-1 and J usage is TRBJ1-2; no firm D call. The V end lost 4 bases, the J end lost 4 bases, and 7 bases lay between the germline ends. The length of the CDR3 is 11 residues. The V gene's germline CDR1 is SQVTM and CDR2 ANQGSEA. CDR3 residues: CSVVDLYGYTF. The CDR3 nucleotides are TGCAGCGTTGTAGACCTCTATGGCTACACCTTC.

This chain connects TRBV5-4 to TRBJ2-7; 7 bases are a match to TRBD1. With 4 bases clipped from V and 3 bases from J, the junction kept 7 bases outside the gene matches. Per germline, CDR1 SGHNT and CDR2 YYREEE (reference sequence). The CDR3 loop spans 14 amino acids. CDR3 loop: CASSPRGGLYEQYF. CDR3 DNA: TGTGCCAGCAGCCCCCGAGGGGGCCTCTACGAGCAGTACTTC.

This chain links TRBV10-3 with TRBJ2-7, with D perhaps given as TRBD1 or TRBD2 (6 bases each). V was shortened by 10 bases and J by 3 bases, with 19 bases between the two germline ends. The germline CDR1 and CDR2 sequences are ENHRY and SYGVKD. The CDR3 runs to 14 residues. The CDR3 DNA sequence: TGTGCCAGCAGCCCCGGGCGGGGACACTACGAGCAGTACTTC. Protein sequence: CASSPGRGHYEQYF.

The gene calls are TRBV7-9 and TRBJ2-3; no firm D call. CDR3 length: 12 residues. The V end was cut by 7 bases, the J end by 4 bases, with 9 bases between. CDR1 and CDR2 from the germline V gene are SEHNR and FQNEAQ (reference sequence). CDR3 protein: CASKGRPDTQYF. The DNA for the CDR3 is TGTGCCAGCAAAGGGCGGCCAGATACGCAGTATTTT.

The chain has TRBV5-1 and TRBJ2-2; D gene uncertain. This CDR3 is 15 amino acids long. The germline V and J ends were trimmed by 0 bases and 5 bases, with 11 bases remaining between them. Germline CDR1 reads SGHRS; CDR2 reads YFSETQ. The chain's CDR3 is CASSLGVGGTGELFF. CDR3 in DNA: TGCGCCAGCAGCTTGGGGGTCGGTGGAACCGGGGAGCTGTTTTTT.

The chain has TRBV7-2 and TRBJ1-2; 8 nucleotides align to TRBD1. This CDR3 is 14 amino acids long. Germline CDR1 is SGHTA and CDR2 is FQGNSA. V gave up 5 bases and J gave up 8 bases; unmatched junction bases: 10. The CDR3 here is CASSPTTGVRGYTF. The CDR3 coding sequence is TGTGCCAGCAGCCCGACGACAGGGGTGAGAGGCTACACCTTC. Using reference TRBV7-2 and TRBJ1-2 for the parts outside the CDR3, the full variable domain is GAGVSQSPSNKVTEKGKDVELRCDPISGHTALYWYRQSLGQGLEFLIYFQGNSAPDKSGLPSDRFSAERTGGSVSTLTIQRTQQEDSAVYLCASSPTTGVRGYTFGSGTRLTVV.

The chain employs TRBV29-1 and TRBJ1-2, with TRBD1 as a possible D gene (5 bases). This CDR3 has 12 amino acids. Germline CDR1 SQVTM, CDR2 ANQGSEA. V was clipped by 6 bases and J by 7 bases, with 15 bases between them. The CDR3 spells CSVEKQASGYTF. As DNA, the CDR3 is TGCAGCGTGGAAAAACAGGCGTCTGGCTACACCTTC.

The chain is built from TRBV6-5 and TRBJ1-6; D might be TRBD1 (5 bases). Trimming cost V 6 bases and J 7 bases, with 16 bases left between them. Germline CDR1 MNHEY, CDR2 SVGAGI. The CDR3 consists of 15 residues. As DNA, the CDR3 is TGTGCCAGCAGGCTCGGGGGAGCCCAAAATTCACCCCTCCACTTT. Residues: CASRLGGAQNSPLHF.

CDR3 coding DNA: TGTGCCACTTCGTCGACAGGGGATTCCTACGAGCAGTACTTC. This translates into CATSSTGDSYEQYF. The chain has TRBV25-1 and TRBJ2-7; 8 nucleotides agree with TRBD1. Germline V CDR1 and CDR2: MGHDK, SYGVNS. V shed 10 bases, J shed 1 base, and the junction held 9 bases outside the gene matches. The CDR3 has 14 amino acids.

V and J are TRBV9 and TRBJ2-7, with 11 bases lining up with TRBD1. Germline CDR1 and CDR2: SGDLS and YYNGEE. The CDR3 has 15 residues. V shed 0 bases, J shed 6 bases, and the junction held 5 bases outside the gene matches. CDR3 DNA: TGTGCCAGCAGCGTAGACCCGGGACAGGGGGGCGAGCAGTACTTC. Its translation: CASSVDPGQGGEQYF.

This clone was picked up a small number of times. The CDR3 sequence is CASVVRDRTAGELFF. In nucleotides, the CDR3 is TGTGCCAGCGTGGTTCGGGACAGGACTGCCGGGGAGCTGTTTTTT. This chain connects TRBV2 to TRBJ2-2; 8 bases align to TRBD1. J was trimmed by 6 bases and V by 8 bases; bases with no gene match: 11. CDR3 length: 15 residues. Germline CDR1 reads SNHLY; CDR2 reads FYNNEI. Variable domain in full (rest from reference TRBV2 and TRBJ2-2): EPEVTQTPSHQVTQMGQEVILRCVPISNHLYFYWYRQILGQKVEFLVSFYNNEISEKSEIFDDQFSVERPDGSNFTLKIRSTKLEDSAMYFCASVVRDRTAGELFFGEGSRLTVL.

The chain joins TRBV5-1 to TRBJ2-5, with D possibly being TRBD2 (6 bases). The V end was cut by 4 bases, the J end by 0 bases, with 16 bases between. The length of the CDR3 is 16 residues. Germline V CDR1 and CDR2: SGHRS, YFSETQ. The CDR3 protein is CASSLTTGGNQETQYF. CDR3 bases: TGCGCCAGCAGCCTTACGACTGGCGGGAACCAAGAGACCCAGTACTTC.

The genes are TRBV7-9 and TRBJ1-1; 9 bases match TRBD1. The CDR3 runs to 17 residues. V trimming: 2 bases; J trimming: 6 bases; junction bases outside the gene matches: 13. Germline CDR1 and CDR2: SEHNR and FQNEAQ (reference sequence). The CDR3 protein is CASSLWGAGTGKPEAFF. The DNA for the CDR3 is TGTGCCAGCAGCTTATGGGGGGCTGGGACAGGGAAGCCTGAAGCTTTCTTT.